These T cell receptor beta chains were read from a single sample in a study of T-cell memory formation after mild COVID-19. TCRdb processed the 5' RACE reads anew with MiXCR; each CDR3 protein has one entry. The data show 400,000 to 500,000 distinct CDR3 sequences, about a sixth seen once. The specimen sequenced was PBMCs or a T cell subset sorted from them (not recorded which). These receptors all come from a man younger than 35 who had mild COVID-19 (a few samples of this study predate the infection). Cell type and time point are not known. Both conserved end residues are part of each CDR3. Each record gives: D gene, clone size, V gene, J gene, CDR3 DNA, CDR3 protein. A D gene is named only where the DNA matches it firmly. For some rows the clone size is stated as once, few or many, or as a class when expanded; others skip it.

D: TRBD2; size: NA; V: TRBV5-4; J: TRBJ2-6; DNA: TGTGCCAGCAGGCCGCCGGGGGGTAGCCCTGGGGCCAACGTCCTGACTTTC; CDR3: CASRPPGGSPGANVLTF
D: TRBD2; size: few; V: TRBV7-3; J: TRBJ2-3; DNA: TGTGCCAGCAGCCTGCGAGGAAGGCGGGGGGGCTCTTGGGCAGATACGCAGTATTTT; CDR3: CASSLRGRRGGSWADTQYF
D: TRBD1; size: few; V: TRBV4-1; J: TRBJ2-2; DNA: TGCGCCAGCAGCCAAGTTAGGGGGCACCGGGAGCTGTTTTTT; CDR3: CASSQVRGHRELFF
D: NA; size: few; V: TRBV2; J: TRBJ1-2; DNA: TGTGCCAGCAGAGGCAGGGGCCGTGGCTATGGCTACACCTTC; CDR3: CASRGRGRGYGYTF
D: NA; size: NA; V: TRBV7-4; J: TRBJ1-6; DNA: TGTGCCAGCAGTCGAAGTAGGGGCTTCTCCTATAATTCACCCCTCCACTTT; CDR3: CASSRSRGFSYNSPLHF
D: NA; size: NA; V: TRBV5-4; J: TRBJ2-2; DNA: TGTGCCAGCAGCTACGGAGGGGGGCTAAACACCGGGGAGCTGTTTTTT; CDR3: CASSYGGGLNTGELFF
D: TRBD1; size: NA; V: TRBV7-3; J: TRBJ2-3; DNA: TGTGCCAGCAGCCGGGGACAGGGGAATTGGGATACGCAGTATTTT; CDR3: CASSRGQGNWDTQYF
D: TRBD2; size: NA; V: TRBV20-1; J: TRBJ2-5; DNA: TGCAGTGCTAGTAGCGGGGGATTTGAAGAGACCCAGTACTTC; CDR3: CSASSGGFEETQYF
D: TRBD1; size: NA; V: TRBV3-1; J: TRBJ1-6; DNA: TGTGCCAGCAGCCAGGGGACAGGGGGCGATTCACCCCTCCACTTT; CDR3: CASSQGTGGDSPLHF
D: TRBD2; size: many; V: TRBV5-1; J: TRBJ2-3; DNA: TGCGCCAGCAGTGGACTAGCGGGGGCTCCTCTCACAGATACGCAGTATTTT; CDR3: CASSGLAGAPLTDTQYF
D: NA; size: few; V: TRBV20-1; J: TRBJ1-2; DNA: TGCAGTGCAAGAGAGGTGGGAGTGGCCGCCTATGGCTACACCTTC; CDR3: CSAREVGVAAYGYTF
D: NA; size: many; V: TRBV18; J: TRBJ2-3; DNA: TGTGCCAGCTCACCACCTAGAGGAGGGACAGATACGCAGTATTTT; CDR3: CASSPPRGGTDTQYF
D: TRBD1; size: few; V: TRBV3-1; J: TRBJ2-2; DNA: TGTGCCAGCAGACAACAGGGGGTCGGGACCGGGGAGCTGTTTTTT; CDR3: CASRQQGVGTGELFF
D: NA; size: NA; V: TRBV5-6; J: TRBJ2-1; DNA: TGTGCCAGCCCCGAGGGACGGCACAATGAGCAGTTCTTC; CDR3: CASPEGRHNEQFF
D: TRBD2; size: NA; V: TRBV9; J: TRBJ2-5; DNA: TGTGCCAGCAGCGTAGCAGCGGGGAGGGCCCAAGAGACCCAGTACTTC; CDR3: CASSVAAGRAQETQYF
D: NA; size: few; V: TRBV4-1; J: TRBJ1-4; DNA: TGCGCCAGCAGCCCGGCACACCAGAATGAAAAACTGTTTTTT; CDR3: CASSPAHQNEKLFF
D: TRBD1; size: many; V: TRBV7-9; J: TRBJ1-4; DNA: TGTGCCAGCAGCCTGGGACAGGTTTCTGAAAAACTGTTTTTT; CDR3: CASSLGQVSEKLFF
D: NA; size: NA; V: TRBV4-1; J: TRBJ1-5; DNA: TGCGCCAGCAGCCCCCAGGCCCTGATCCAAAATCAGCCCCAGCATTTT; CDR3: CASSPQALIQNQPQHF
D: TRBD2; size: few; V: TRBV7-9; J: TRBJ2-5; DNA: TGTGCCAGCAGAACCGGACTAGCGGGGGGGCCGGGGACCCAGTACTTC; CDR3: CASRTGLAGGPGTQYF
D: NA; size: NA; V: TRBV28; J: TRBJ2-2; DNA: TGTGCCAGCGTCCGGGGACTGGGAAACACCGGGGAGCTGTTTTTT; CDR3: CASVRGLGNTGELFF
D: TRBD1; size: few; V: TRBV7-2; J: TRBJ2-5; DNA: TGTGCCAGCAGCAATGGACAGGCGTTGGCGGAGACCCAGTACTTC; CDR3: CASSNGQALAETQYF
D: NA; size: few; V: TRBV11-2; J: TRBJ2-1; DNA: TGTGCCAGCAGCTTATTGACCCTCCAACCCAATGAGCAGTTCTTC; CDR3: CASSLLTLQPNEQFF
D: TRBD2; size: few; V: TRBV7-2; J: TRBJ2-4; DNA: TGTGCCAGCAGCTTACAAGCGGGGGGGATTGGAATTCAGTACTTC; CDR3: CASSLQAGGIGIQYF
D: NA; size: NA; V: TRBV5-1; J: TRBJ1-1; DNA: TGCGCCAGCAGCATCATGGGGGTGGTTTCTGAAGCTTTCTTT; CDR3: CASSIMGVVSEAFF
D: NA; size: NA; V: TRBV5-1; J: TRBJ1-6; DNA: TGCGCCAGCAGATTCGGGGCCCCGGTTTCGGGTTCACCCCTCCACTTT; CDR3: CASRFGAPVSGSPLHF
D: NA; size: NA; V: TRBV3-1; J: TRBJ2-2; DNA: TGTGCCAGCAGAACGCGGGGCACCGGGGAGCTGTTTTTT; CDR3: CASRTRGTGELFF
D: TRBD2; size: once; V: TRBV6-2/TRBV6-3; J: TRBJ2-7; DNA: TGTGCCAGCAGTTGGCTAGCGGGGGCCACGAACTACGAGCAGTACTTC; CDR3: CASSWLAGATNYEQYF
D: TRBD2; size: few; V: TRBV7-9; J: TRBJ2-5; DNA: TGTGCCAGCGGGTCGGGACTAGAATCGGGAGAGACCCAGTACTTC; CDR3: CASGSGLESGETQYF
D: NA; size: NA; V: TRBV7-6; J: TRBJ1-2; DNA: TGTGCCAGCAGCTTGATACAGGTTGGGGGCTACACCTTC; CDR3: CASSLIQVGGYTF
D: NA; size: few; V: TRBV5-1; J: TRBJ1-1; DNA: TGCGCCAGCAGCTTCCAGGGGCAGGTTACTGAAGCTTTCTTT; CDR3: CASSFQGQVTEAFF
D: NA; size: NA; V: TRBV3-1; J: TRBJ2-1; DNA: TGTGCCAGCTTAGGTTCTGGTGGCTCGAGTGAGCAGTTCTTC; CDR3: CASLGSGGSSEQFF
D: TRBD1; size: NA; V: TRBV4-2; J: TRBJ2-3; DNA: TGTGCCAGCAGCCAAGATGGGCTACAGGGGCGGGCAGATACGCAGTATTTT; CDR3: CASSQDGLQGRADTQYF
D: TRBD2; size: NA; V: TRBV30; J: TRBJ2-5; DNA: TGTGCCTGGGGTACTAGCGGGGCAGAGACCCAGTACTTC; CDR3: CAWGTSGAETQYF
D: NA; size: once; V: TRBV12-3/TRBV12-4; J: TRBJ1-5; DNA: TGTGCCAGAAGTTTCGGGGGAGGACAGCCCCAGCATTTT; CDR3: CARSFGGGQPQHF
D: TRBD2; size: NA; V: TRBV20-1; J: TRBJ2-1; DNA: TGCAGTGCTACAGGACTAGCGGGGGCAGACAATGAGCAGTTCTTC; CDR3: CSATGLAGADNEQFF
D: NA; size: NA; V: TRBV7-7; J: TRBJ2-2; DNA: TGTGCCAGCAGCTTGCAACCCGGGGAGCTGTTTTTT; CDR3: CASSLQPGELFF
D: NA; size: NA; V: TRBV11-2; J: TRBJ2-5; DNA: TGTGCCAGCAGCTTACTCGGGCGGGAATCAGAGACCCAGTACTTC; CDR3: CASSLLGRESETQYF
D: NA; size: NA; V: TRBV4-3; J: TRBJ2-1; DNA: TGCGCCAGCAGCCCCGGTTCCAGTCCGTACAATGAGCAGTTCTTC; CDR3: CASSPGSSPYNEQFF
D: NA; size: few; V: TRBV3-1; J: TRBJ2-5; DNA: TGTGCCAGCAGCCGGGGACCGTACCAAGAGACCCAGTACTTC; CDR3: CASSRGPYQETQYF
D: NA; size: few; V: TRBV3-1; J: TRBJ1-1; DNA: TGTGCCAGCAGCCAAGGCGGACAGCCGAACACTGAAGCTTTCTTT; CDR3: CASSQGGQPNTEAFF
D: TRBD1; size: many; V: TRBV18; J: TRBJ2-4; DNA: TGTGCCAGCTCAACGGGACAGGGAAAAAACATTCAGTACTTC; CDR3: CASSTGQGKNIQYF
D: NA; size: few; V: TRBV27; J: TRBJ2-1; DNA: TGTGCCAGCAATGTTGTGAGGGGGGCCTACAATGAGCAGTTCTTC; CDR3: CASNVVRGAYNEQFF
D: NA; size: few; V: TRBV24-1; J: TRBJ2-1; DNA: TGTGCCACCAGTGATCCACGGACCGGGAGCGATGAGCAGTTCTTC; CDR3: CATSDPRTGSDEQFF
D: NA; size: NA; V: TRBV7-6; J: TRBJ1-5; DNA: TGTGCCAGCAGCTTAACCCGTAATCAGCCCCAGCATTTT; CDR3: CASSLTRNQPQHF
D: NA; size: few; V: TRBV4-3; J: TRBJ2-6; DNA: TGCGCCAGCAGCTCTGGACGTTACTCTGGGGCCAACGTCCTGACTTTC; CDR3: CASSSGRYSGANVLTF
D: NA; size: NA; V: TRBV28; J: TRBJ2-3; DNA: TGTGCCAGCAGTTCTCATTGGGTCGGCACAGATACGCAGTATTTT; CDR3: CASSSHWVGTDTQYF
D: NA; size: few; V: TRBV7-2; J: TRBJ2-2; DNA: TGTGCCAGCAGCTTCGGGGGGCCGGGCACCGGGGAGCTGTTTTTT; CDR3: CASSFGGPGTGELFF
D: TRBD1; size: NA; V: TRBV12-3/TRBV12-4; J: TRBJ1-1; DNA: TGTGCCAGCAGCGAGGGGACAGGGACGGCTTTCTTT; CDR3: CASSEGTGTAFF
D: TRBD1; size: NA; V: TRBV6-2/TRBV6-3; J: TRBJ2-3; DNA: TGTGCCAGCAGTTACAAGGGGGCGTCACCGGGGTTGGATACGCAGTATTTT; CDR3: CASSYKGASPGLDTQYF
D: TRBD1; size: NA; V: TRBV5-1; J: TRBJ1-6; DNA: TGCGCCAGCAGCTTATACCGGGACAGGGGGAAGGGGTATAATTCACCCCTCCACTTT; CDR3: CASSLYRDRGKGYNSPLHF
D: NA; size: many; V: TRBV11-2; J: TRBJ2-5; DNA: TGTGCCAGCAGCTTGAGGAGGCAAGAGACCCAGTACTTC; CDR3: CASSLRRQETQYF
D: NA; size: NA; V: TRBV7-9; J: TRBJ1-6; DNA: TGTGCCAGCAGCTCGCACGGGTATAATTCACCCCTCCACTTT; CDR3: CASSSHGYNSPLHF
D: TRBD2; size: few; V: TRBV5-1; J: TRBJ2-3; DNA: TGCGCCAGCAGCTCCAGCGGGGGGGCCGTAACAGATACGCAGTATTTT; CDR3: CASSSSGGAVTDTQYF
D: NA; size: NA; V: TRBV28; J: TRBJ1-4; DNA: TGTGCCACCCAGCCCTTCAGGGCGGGTAATGAAAAACTGTTTTTT; CDR3: CATQPFRAGNEKLFF
D: NA; size: NA; V: TRBV7-2; J: TRBJ2-7; DNA: TGTGCCAGCAGCGGATACGGGACGCCCAACTACGAGCAGTACTTC; CDR3: CASSGYGTPNYEQYF
D: NA; size: many; V: TRBV7-8; J: TRBJ2-2; DNA: TGTGCCAGCAGCCCGGACACCGGGGAGCTGTTTTTT; CDR3: CASSPDTGELFF
D: NA; size: NA; V: TRBV6-2/TRBV6-3; J: TRBJ2-7; DNA: TGTGCCAGCAGTTACTCGCATCAGGAGGGCTACGAGCAGTACTTC; CDR3: CASSYSHQEGYEQYF